This T cell receptor (beta chain) was sequenced during a study of CD8+CD57+ T cells in acquired aplastic anemia. The CDR3 runs 16 residues. Looked up from germline, CDR1 is SGHRS and CDR2 is YFSETQ. V lost 4 bases and J 5 bases, leaving 21 bases between the germline ends. This clonotype was seen more than once but under ten times. Genomic DNA was employed as the template in profiling TCR beta VDJ and CDR3. TCRdb used MiXCR to reprocess the reads, holding one entry per CDR3 protein. The repertoire consists of a few hundred thousand distinct CDR3 sequences, with approximately 33% occurring once and the leading ten covering approximately 0.82%. The patients chosen for sequencing had shown expansion of CD8+CD57+ cells (detected by flow cytometry).

Sample: sorted CD4+, CD8+, or CD8+CD57+ T cells (not recorded which) from PBMCs. This clonotype originated in a human donor with aplastic anemia. The chain combines TRBV5-1 with TRBJ1-2, with D unclear. The CDR3 DNA reads as TGCGCCAGCAGCCAGGAACTGGGCAAACGCTTTTATGGCTACACCTTC. The encoded protein is CASSQELGKRFYGYTF. The variable domain in full, with the rest retrieved from reference TRBV5-1 and TRBJ1-2, is KAGVTQTPRYLIKTRGQQVTLSCSPISGHRSVSWYQQTPGQGLQFLFEYFSETQRNKGNFPGRFSGRQFSNSRSEMNVSTLELGDSALYLCASSQELGKRFYGYTFGSGTRLTVV.